The 17 T cell receptor beta chains below come from one sample, sequenced in a study of post-analysis software for immune sequencing data. The antigens these receptors bind are not known. Incorporated into the TCR beta cDNA libraries were unique molecular identifiers, which served to reduce PCR and sequencing biases. TCRdb reprocessed the PCR reads via MiXCR and lists one record per CDR3 protein. Among a few hundred thousand distinct CDR3 sequences listed, less than 40% were seen once. Regarding the study as a whole: A handful of TRBV segments occurring more often in patients than controls included TRBV5-6, TRBV5-1 and TRBV20-1.

Specimen: blood. These receptors all stem from a girl under 18 with multiple sclerosis.

This clonotype was seen a single time. V usage is TRBV20-1 and J usage is TRBJ2-7, with 8 bases identical to TRBD1. V lost 6 bases and J lost 3; bases outside the gene matches: 7. CDR3 length: 13 amino acids. Germline CDR1 and CDR2: DFQATT and SNEGSKA (reference sequence). The CDR3 bases are TGCAGTGCCTCGGACAGGGCAGGCTACGAGCAGTACTTC. Residues: CSASDRAGYEQYF.

This chain links TRBV10-3 with TRBJ2-3; TRBD1 might be the D (6 bases). CDR3 length equals 16 residues. V was trimmed by 2 bases and J by 0 bases, leaving 12 bases between them. In germline, CDR1 is ENHRY, CDR2 SYGVKD. The CDR3: CAISEPTGISTDTQYF. The DNA for the CDR3 is TGTGCCATCAGTGAGCCGACAGGTATCAGCACAGATACGCAGTATTTT.

The chain employs TRBV7-9 and TRBJ2-3, with 8 bases lining up with TRBD1. Germline V CDR1 and CDR2: SEHNR, FQNEAQ (reference sequence). This CDR3 region has 14 residues. The V gene end was trimmed by 5 bases and the J gene end by 2 bases; junction bases not matched to a gene: 3. CDR3 in amino acids: CASSGQGDTDTQYF. The CDR3 region has the DNA TGTGCCAGCAGCGGACAGGGCGACACAGATACGCAGTATTTT.

This clonotype has a count of ten or more. The V gene is TRBV20-1, the J gene TRBJ2-5; 8 bases agree with TRBD2. Germline loops: CDR1 DFQATT, CDR2 SNEGSKA (reference sequence). This CDR3 is built from 16 residues. The V gene end was trimmed by 5 bases and the J gene end by 0 bases; junction bases not matched to a gene: 11. In DNA form, the CDR3 reads TGCAGTGCTCCTGACGTAAAGCGGGGGTACCAAGAGACCCAGTACTTC. Its protein product is CSAPDVKRGYQETQYF.

This clonotype showed up many times. J is TRBJ1-6 and V is TRBV20-1; the match to TRBD1 covers 10 bases. Trimming removed 7 bases from V and 10 bases from J; junction bases left unmatched: 13. This CDR3 region has 15 residues. The V gene's germline CDR1 is DFQATT and CDR2 SNEGSKA (reference sequence). CDR3 in amino acids: CSVETGGAGASPLHF. CDR3 nucleotide sequence: TGCAGTGTTGAGACAGGGGGCGCAGGTGCGTCACCCCTCCACTTT.

This clonotype was counted between two and nine times. The chain recombines TRBV4-2 with TRBJ2-5; 9 bases line up with TRBD2. The CDR3 has 17 residues. Germline lookup yields CDR1 LGHNA and CDR2 YNFKEQ. V gave up 1 base and J gave up 11 bases; unmatched junction bases: 17. CDR3 protein: CASSQGLAEPTDNEQYF. The CDR3 DNA sequence: TGTGCCAGCAGCCAAGGACTAGCGGAACCTACTGACAATGAGCAGTACTTC.

This clonotype was detected ten times or more. The chain uses TRBV7-2 and TRBJ2-1, with 10 bases identical to TRBD1. The germline CDR1 and CDR2 sequences are SGHTA and FQGNSA. The CDR3 is 16 residues long. J lost 7 bases, V lost 5 bases, and 11 bases had no gene match. The CDR3 spells CASSRDGTGDGNEQFF. CDR3 bases: TGTGCCAGCAGCCGCGATGGGACAGGGGACGGGAATGAGCAGTTCTTC.

In regard to this clonotype: Germline is not matched at one junction end, which may reflect a read error. The chain recombines TRBV7-7 with TRBJ2-7; 11 nucleotides match TRBD2. The CDR3 has 15 residues. Germline-derived CDR1 and CDR2 are SSHAT and FNYEAQ (reference sequence). CDR3 DNA: TGTGCTAGCAGCTACACTAGCGGGAGTACTGAGGCCCAGTACTTC. Its translation: CASSYTSGSTEAQYF.

As DNA, the CDR3 is TGTGCCAGCAGTTTAAGGCAGACGGAGGGCTACACCTTC. It is translated as CASSLRQTEGYTF. The rearrangement uses TRBV7-9 and TRBJ1-2; no definite D call. The V and J ends lost 6 bases and 8 bases respectively, with 16 bases between them. The CDR3 contains 13 residues. Germline V gives CDR1 SEHNR, CDR2 FQNEAQ (reference sequence).

This clonotype was detected ten times or more. This chain joins TRBV7-9 and TRBJ2-1; D ambiguous. Deletions cut 5 bases from V and 12 bases from J, with 11 bases between. The CDR3 spans 11 residues. Looked up from germline, CDR1 is SEHNR and CDR2 is FQNEAQ (reference sequence). This CDR3 reads CASSPDQRQFF. The CDR3 DNA reads as TGTGCCAGCAGCCCTGACCAGAGGCAGTTCTTC.

This chain links TRBV20-1 with TRBJ2-1; D not resolved. The CDR3 contains 12 residues. Germline CDR1 DFQATT, CDR2 SNEGSKA (reference sequence). Trimming removed 3 bases from V and 13 bases from J, with 16 bases in between. The CDR3 coding sequence is TGCAGTGCTAGCCTTAAGCAAGAGACCCAGTTCTTC. Protein sequence: CSASLKQETQFF.

This clonotype appeared many times. The chain combines TRBV15 with TRBJ2-1, with TRBD1 as a possible D gene (5 bases). This CDR3 spans 18 amino acids. Germline V gene lookup returns CDR1 LNHNV and CDR2 YYDKDF (reference sequence). With 6 bases removed from V and 2 bases from J, the gap between germline ends came to 23 bases. The CDR3 DNA reads TGTGCCACCAGTGAGGCACAAGATAAGGGGTTTGCCTACAATGAGCAGTTCTTC. Protein sequence: CATSEAQDKGFAYNEQFF.

This clonotype has at least ten counts. This chain connects TRBV5-1 to TRBJ2-1; 9 bases fit TRBD1. This CDR3 comprises 15 residues. After removal of 6 bases from V and 9 bases from J, the junction contained 13 bases not matched to a gene. Germline CDR1 SGHRS, CDR2 YFSETQ. The CDR3 sequence: CASNLGGTGSSEQFF. As DNA, the CDR3 is TGCGCCAGCAACTTAGGCGGGACAGGGTCTAGTGAGCAGTTCTTC.

In this sample, this clonotype turned up many times. This chain links TRBV4-1 with TRBJ1-1; D might be TRBD1 (5 bases). Germline CDR1 and CDR2: MGHRA and YSYEKL. Deletions cut 3 bases from V and 4 bases from J, with 12 bases between. This CDR3 spans 14 amino acids. The CDR3 sequence: CASSHPGVGTEAFF. The CDR3 coding sequence is TGCGCCAGCAGCCATCCGGGGGTGGGCACTGAAGCTTTCTTT.

As concerns this clonotype: A clone one base away is much larger, so this may be a read error. The CDR3 carries no conserved terminal phenylalanine or tryptophan, so it likely arises from a read error. The J gene is TRBJ1-2, the V gene TRBV5-1; TRBD1 is a possible D gene (5 bases). Trimming took off 4 bases at V and 3 bases at J, with 10 bases between the two ends. Germline V gene sequence: CDR1 SGHRS, CDR2 YFSETQ. This CDR3 contains 13 residues. In DNA form, the CDR3 reads TGCGCCAGCAGCCTGGGGCAGGACTATGGCTACACCTGC. Its protein product is CASSLGQDYGYTC.

This clonotype appeared once. A clone one base away is much larger, so this may be a read error. This chain links TRBV20-1 with TRBJ1-2; the D is unclear. The germline CDR1 and CDR2 sequences are DFQATT and SNEGSKA (reference sequence). The germline V and J ends were trimmed by 4 bases and 9 bases, with 12 bases remaining between them. The CDR3 consists of 11 residues. The DNA of the CDR3 is TGCAGTGCTAATAAGGAGATCAGCTACACCTTC. As protein: CSANKEISYTF.

About this clonotype itself: A much larger clone lies one base from this, so it may be a read error. In DNA, the CDR3 is TGCAGTGCTAGTGCCAGGGGGTGGGGAAATGAGCAGTACTTC. This encodes CSASARGWGNEQYF. This sequence joins TRBV20-1 and TRBJ2-7; 7 nucleotides align to TRBD1. This CDR3 spans 14 amino acids. The germline V gene has CDR1 DFQATT and CDR2 SNEGSKA (reference sequence). V was clipped by 3 bases and J by 7 bases; unmatched bases: 12.